Each of the 11 T cell receptor beta chains below was sequenced from the same sample in a study of T cells in Graves' hyperthyroidism and ophthalmopathy. From RNA transcripts, TCR beta CDR3 regions were amplified. The study used the HTBI primer set for a first-round RT-PCR of the TCR CDR3. TCRdb reanalysed the multiplex PCR reads using MiXCR and keeps one entry per CDR3 protein. The sample contains about 360,000 distinct CDR3 sequences, about 13% of which appear only once. Specimen: blood. These receptor sequences come from a woman aged 18 to 35 with Graves' hyperthyroidism.

This clonotype was picked up many times. The genes are TRBV28 and TRBJ2-3; possible D gene TRBD1, 7 bases. V lost 1 base, J lost 4 bases, and 18 bases lay in between. The germline gives CDR1 MDHEN, CDR2 SYDVKM. The CDR3 consists of 17 residues. The CDR3 reads CASSLSPGQRGADTQYF. The CDR3 DNA is TGTGCCAGCAGTTTATCCCCGGGACAGAGGGGGGCAGATACGCAGTATTTT. Full variable domain (rest looked up from reference TRBV28 and TRBJ2-3): DVKVTQSSRYLVKRTGEKVFLECVQDMDHENMFWYRQDPGLGLRLIYFSYDVKMKEKGDIPEGYSVSREKKERFSLILESASTNQTSMYLCASSLSPGQRGADTQYFGPGTRLTVL.

Worth noting for this clonotype: The junction and the germline gene differ at one end; a read error may be behind it. The chain is built from TRBV19 and TRBJ2-1, with D unclear. The germline CDR1 and CDR2 sequences are LNHDA and SQIVND (reference sequence). This CDR3 is 12 amino acids long. CDR3 amino acids: CVSSISQTEQFF. CDR3 DNA: TGTGTCAGTAGTATTTCGCAGACTGAGCAGTTCTTC.

This clonotype has at least ten counts. The genes are TRBV27 and TRBJ2-7; the D gene could be TRBD1 or TRBD2 (5 bases each). With 3 bases removed from V and 5 bases from J, the gap between germline ends came to 17 bases. CDR1 MNHEY and CDR2 SMNVEV come from the germline V gene (reference sequence). This CDR3 spans 15 amino acids. CDR3 protein: CASSFVGTRGDEQYF. As DNA, the CDR3 is TGTGCCAGCAGTTTTGTAGGCACAAGAGGGGACGAGCAGTACTTC.

This clonotype occurred a few times. The chain combines TRBV2 with TRBJ1-6; D uncertain. This CDR3 has 10 amino acids. The germline CDR1 and CDR2 sequences are SNHLY and FYNNEI. V was cut by 5 bases and J by 7 bases, with 0 bases left in between. The CDR3 nucleotides read TGTGCCAGCAGTAATTCACCCCTCCACTTT. Encoded protein: CASSNSPLHF.

At least ten counts were recorded for this clonotype. The gene calls are TRBV30 and TRBJ2-1, with 12 bases identical to TRBD1. V dropped 3 bases and J dropped 6; count of bases not matched to a gene: 3. CDR1 and CDR2 (germline): GTSNPN, SVGIG (reference sequence). The CDR3 is 14 amino acids. CDR3 amino acids: CAWRGQGASNEQFF. CDR3 DNA: TGTGCCTGGAGGGGACAGGGGGCGTCCAATGAGCAGTTCTTC.

In this sample, this clonotype turned up a few times. This rearrangement joins TRBV12-5 to TRBJ1-1; D gene uncertain. This CDR3 region has 17 residues. CDR1 and CDR2 (germline): LGHNT, FRNRAP. V lost 6 bases and J lost 4, with 24 bases in between. For the CDR3, the DNA is TGTGCTAGTGGCCGTACGAAATCCCCCCTCCGAGTCACTGAAGCTTTCTTT. Translation gives CASGRTKSPLRVTEAFF.

Of note for this clonotype: A much bigger clone sits one base away, suggesting this may be a read error. J is TRBJ1-1 and V is TRBV18, with D unresolved. Germline CDR1 reads KGHSH; CDR2 reads LQKENI. V lost 0 bases, J lost 3 bases, and 5 bases lay in between. The CDR3 is 13 amino acids. In DNA form, the CDR3 reads TGTGCCAGCTCACCACCGGACGACACTGAAGCTTTCTTT. This encodes CASSPPDDTEAFF. Using reference TRBV18 and TRBJ1-1 for the parts outside the CDR3, the full variable domain is NAGVMQNPRHLVRRRGQEARLRCSPMKGHSHVYWYRQLPEEGLKFMVYLQKENIIDESGMPKERFSAEFPKEGPSILRIQQVVRGDSAAYFCASSPPDDTEAFFGQGTRLTVV.

This clonotype was seen many times. J is TRBJ2-3 and V is TRBV7-3; 9 bases match TRBD2. This CDR3 has 15 residues. After removal of 1 base from V and 6 bases from J, the junction contained 5 bases not matched to a gene. From germline, CDR1 is SGHTA and CDR2 FQGTGA. CDR3 sequence (DNA): TGTGCCAGCAGCTTAAGCGGGGGGGCTCAGGATACGCAGTATTTT. This gives the protein CASSLSGGAQDTQYF.

In this sample, this clonotype turned up a few times. This rearrangement joins TRBV4-1 to TRBJ2-7; D gene uncertain. CDR3 length: 17 residues. Per germline, CDR1 MGHRA and CDR2 YSYEKL. Trimming removed 1 base from V and 9 bases from J, with 25 bases in between. The CDR3, as DNA: TGCGCCAGCAGCCAAGCGGCCGGCCCAGGCCCGGCATCGGCGCAGTACTTC. Protein product: CASSQAAGPGPASAQYF.

This clonotype was seen repeatedly, ten times or more. The rearrangement links TRBV6-1 to TRBJ2-5; D may be TRBD1 (6 bases). This CDR3 has 13 residues. Germline V CDR1 and CDR2: MNHNS, SASEGT. The V end lost 6 bases, the J end lost 0 bases, and 8 bases lay between the germline ends. CDR3 loop: CASSDRYQETQYF. DNA for the CDR3: TGTGCCAGCAGCGACAGGTACCAAGAGACCCAGTACTTC.

The chain couples TRBV28 to TRBJ1-1, with unresolved D. The CDR3 consists of 13 residues. Germline CDR1 MDHEN, CDR2 SYDVKM. Trimming stripped 3 bases from V and 3 bases from J, with 8 bases between. The CDR3 loop is CASSFDTDTEAFF. DNA for the CDR3: TGTGCCAGCAGTTTCGACACGGACACTGAAGCTTTCTTT.